This TCR beta chain was identified in a study of T cells expressing NK-cell markers. Across the study: Sorted CD3+CD56-NKG2C+, CD3+CD56+NKG2C+ and CD3+CD56+NKG2C- T cells supplied the TCR beta repertoires. The eight sequenced donors comprised seven who were HCMV-seropositive and one who was seronegative.

The CDR3 runs to 11 residues. Germline CDR1 is WSHSY and CDR2 is SAAADI. Of note for this clonotype: Its antigen remains unidentified.

Following a re-call of the 5' RACE reads, TCRdb has one entry per CDR3 protein and lacks DNA. The sample has about 460,000 distinct CDR3 sequences. Findings of the study overall: Top CD8+ clonotypes included the dominant CD3+CD56+NKG2C+ clonotypes in six donors.

The specimen was blood T cells: a sorted CD56 or NKG2C T cell subset, CD4+ or CD8+ T cells, or bulk PBMC T cells (not recorded which). The receptor was derived from a woman aged 50 to 60 in good health. The rearrangement uses TRBV10-2 and TRBJ1-1; TCRdb selects TRBD1, and the lack of DNA leaves this call unchecked. The chain's CDR3 is CASSEGGEAFF.